Described below is a single T cell receptor (beta chain) sequence and its context. Its antigen has not been determined. One base away there is no much larger clone; base qualities are not given. This record belongs to a study of identical twins (dated by TCRdb to between 2015 and 2016). Broadly, across the study: The study deep-sequenced TCR alpha and beta repertoires from monozygotic twins, unrelated adults of various ages and cord blood to test whether fetal clonotypes persist. Replicate twin experiments were performed at different times using different library preparation protocols to rule out contamination. The paper as a whole reports these results and caveats: Because the same donors could not be followed over many years, the conclusions relied on cross-sectional statistical analysis. Compared with coincidental sharing between unrelated individuals, out-of-frame TCR alpha sequences shared between twins had an excess of sequences with low generation probability. Fewer insertions were carried by abundant cord blood beta clonotypes; a weaker similar trend was observed in young adult naive repertoires, while no such trend was observed in memory repertoires. Zero-insertion analyses could be partly confounded by invariant T cells such as MAIT and iNKT, though diverse VJ usage argued against such confounding for most clonotypes. A weaker excess of twin sharing was found in beta out-of-frame sequences because the signal-to-noise ratio was lowered by fewer shared sequences. In monozygotic twins, out-of-frame TCR alpha sharing was systematically underestimated by recombination models, although the models agreed with sharing between unrelated individuals.

Libraries were prepared through 5' RACE. Sequencing was carried out with an Illumina HiSeq 2000. Template switching added a universal primer binding site, and the final cDNA carried a unique molecular identifier that allowed TCR cDNA molecules to be counted accurately. First-strand cDNA for TCR alpha and beta chains was synthesized from specific primers in the conserved constant-segment region. To control for contamination, each cDNA library was double barcoded with a SMART-Mk sample barcode plus Illumina barcodes. Two successive PCR steps introduced TruSeq adapter sequences along with Illumina sample barcodes. The TCR alpha and beta cDNA libraries were sequenced on the Illumina HiSeq platform using custom primers. Per the authors' processing: MiGEC was used to process raw reads and extract unique molecular identifiers, and MiXCR was used to find CDR3 positions. For each individual, recombination models were inferred using an EM algorithm with the repgenHMM and IGoR tools. Shared clonotypes were analyzed with the tcR package in R, and sharing was normalized by the product of cloneset sizes. To study raw recombination without the effects of thymic and clonal selection, out-of-frame nonproductive sequences were analyzed. The raw public data were reprocessed by TCRdb itself: fastp quality trimming at Q25, MiXCR clonotype calling, in-frame beta chains only. Rows with a matching CDR3 protein are joined into one entry that keeps the most common DNA and genes. Here the V and J calls rest on TCRdb's processing, not on the authors' analysis. The sample table holds 1,800,000 or so distinct CDR3 sequences, of which less than 40% were seen once. More than 0.25% of the sample is taken by the ten largest.

All donors were healthy Caucasians. The germline V gene (reference sequence) supplies CDR1 DFQATT and CDR2 SNEGSKA. Trimming takes 1 base from V and 0 bases from J, and the germline ends sit 7 bases apart. The CDR3 sequence holds 14 residues, the cysteine and phenylalanine included. Only the CDR3 DNA is retained, 42 bases long and in frame from the first base. The rearranged segments are TRBV20-1 and TRBJ1-5; the D gene assignment is ambiguous. The sequenced sample was cord blood. This TCR came from a newborn girl in good health. In nucleotide form, the sequence is TGCAGTGCTAGAGGTCTCTATAGCAATCAGCCCCAGCATTTT. Translated, it gives CSARGLYSNQPQHF.